This TCR beta chain was identified in a study of post-analysis software for immune sequencing data. Study overall: Several disease courses (relapsing-remitting, secondary progressive and progressive-relapsing) of multiple sclerosis were included.

Researchers reported that TCR beta cDNA libraries carried unique molecular identifiers. One entry per CDR3 protein results from TCRdb running MiXCR on the PCR reads. In the table there are approximately 770,000 distinct CDR3 sequences, approximately 44% of which are singletons. The CDR3 runs 14 residues. The V segment lost 0 bases and the J segment 4 bases; nucleotides outside the gene matches: 0. CDR1 and CDR2 from the germline V gene are SGDLS and YYNGEE. Overall study results and limits: Diversity measured as normalized Chao1 was significantly lower in multiple sclerosis patients than in controls. In patients, about 5 TRBV segments were more frequent than in controls, with TRBV5-6, TRBV5-1 and TRBV20-1 among them. With F measure, samples from one preparation batch clustered together strongly.

On this clonotype: No antigen is known for it.

The clonotype comes from a girl between 10 and 17 years old with multiple sclerosis. The chain joins TRBV9 to TRBJ1-4, with 7 bases that match TRBD1. The sequenced sample consisted of blood. The CDR3 region is CASSVGQGNEKLFF. The CDR3 bases are TGTGCCAGCAGCGTAGGACAGGGTAATGAAAAACTGTTTTTT.